The rows below give T cell receptor beta chains drawn from one sample of a study of somatic mutations in cytotoxic T cells in rheumatoid arthritis. Sequencing was performed with immunoSEQ multiplex PCR; in TCRdb, only in-frame clones are kept and a portion is missing. Counted here are about 30,000 clones, 82% occurring once; the ten biggest clones make up 6.5% to 9%. The source material was CD8+ T cells sorted from blood. Source of these receptors: an adult with rheumatoid arthritis. Each CDR3 is given with its conserved first and last residue. D genes are given only for firm matches. Only some rows state a clone size, as once, few, many or a class for expanded clones.

j_call	v_call	clone_size	d_call	cdr3_aa	cdr3_nt
TRBJ2-3	TRBV21-1	.	.	CASGAGGEGDTQYF	TGTGCCAGCGGAGCGGGAGGGGAGGGAGATACGCAGTATTTT
TRBJ1-5	TRBV19	.	.	CASSRPRLGGNQPQHF	TGTGCCAGTAGTCGGCCGCGTTTAGGGGGCAATCAGCCCCAGCATTTT
TRBJ1-6	TRBV5-1	few	.	CASSLGFGYNSPLHF	TGCGCCAGCAGCTTGGGGTTTGGTTATAATTCACCCCTCCACTTT
TRBJ2-5	TRBV5-8	.	TRBD1	CASSFRDSGLKTQYF	TGTGCCAGCAGCTTCCGGGACAGCGGTTTAAAGACCCAGTACTTC
TRBJ1-1	TRBV27	.	.	CASNGRQGVVGSTEAFF	TGTGCCAGCAACGGCCGGCAGGGAGTAGTGGGGAGCACTGAAGCTTTCTTT
TRBJ2-5	TRBV9	once	TRBD2	CASSSSGLAGLTGETQYF	TGTGCCAGCAGCTCATCGGGACTAGCGGGGTTAACCGGAGAGACCCAGTACTTC
TRBJ1-2	TRBV12-5	few	.	CASGLDAGLRSGYTF	TGTGCTAGTGGTTTGGACGCAGGGCTCCGGAGTGGCTACACCTTC
TRBJ1-1	TRBV19	.	TRBD1	CASSEQGAREAFF	TGTGCCAGTAGCGAACAGGGGGCCCGTGAAGCTTTCTTT
TRBJ2-3	TRBV27	.	.	CASRRGADTQYF	TGTGCCAGCCGGCGGGGCGCCGATACGCAGTATTTT
TRBJ2-7	TRBV5-1	.	.	CASSLGYEQYF	TGCGCCAGCAGCTTGGGTTACGAGCAGTACTTC
TRBJ2-5	TRBV7-9	.	.	CASSIDARQETQYF	TGTGCCAGCAGCATTGACGCAAGACAAGAGACCCAGTACTTC
TRBJ1-1	TRBV30	few	TRBD1	CAWSFSGGHTEAFF	TGTGCCTGGAGTTTCTCAGGGGGCCACACTGAAGCTTTCTTT
TRBJ2-3	TRBV5-1	.	.	CASSTTGTDTQYF	TGCGCCAGCAGCACTACGGGCACAGATACGCAGTATTTT
TRBJ2-7	TRBV5-1	.	TRBD2	CASSQPAGGPKYEQYF	TGCGCCAGCAGCCAACCAGCGGGAGGCCCAAAGTACGAGCAGTACTTC
TRBJ1-3	TRBV9	.	.	CASSPSGGPGGTIYF	TGTGCCAGCAGCCCATCCGGGGGCCCGGGGGGCACCATATATTTT
TRBJ1-3	TRBV6-5	.	.	CASRHDRYSGNTIYF	TGTGCCAGCAGACACGACCGGTACTCTGGAAACACCATATATTTT
TRBJ1-1	TRBV9	.	.	CASSADTLNTEAFF	TGTGCCAGCAGCGCGGACACTTTGAACACTGAAGCTTTCTTT
TRBJ2-3	TRBV5-1	.	.	CASKRGTQYF	TGCGCCAGCAAACGAGGAACGCAGTATTTT
TRBJ2-7	TRBV11-2	.	.	CASSLEGRATYEQYF	TGTGCCAGCAGCTTAGAGGGGCGGGCCACCTACGAGCAGTACTTC
TRBJ1-2	TRBV4-1	.	.	CASSQIPGGQGDYGYTF	TGCGCCAGCAGCCAAATTCCAGGCGGGCAAGGGGACTATGGCTACACCTTC
TRBJ1-1	TRBV28	.	.	CASSWFGVIYTEAFF	TGTGCCAGCAGTTGGTTTGGGGTGATTTACACTGAAGCTTTCTTT
TRBJ1-2	TRBV7-9	.	TRBD1	CASSLVGGPGGNYGYTF	TGTGCCAGCAGCTTAGTAGGGGGACCAGGGGGAAACTATGGCTACACCTTC
TRBJ2-7	TRBV11-2	.	.	CASSLSLAYEQYF	TGTGCCAGCAGCTTATCTCTAGCTTACGAGCAGTACTTC
TRBJ1-1	TRBV5-1	.	TRBD1	CASSGKQGGFSNTEAFF	TGCGCCAGCAGCGGAAAACAAGGGGGCTTTTCAAACACTGAAGCTTTCTTT
TRBJ1-6	TRBV7-9	.	TRBD1	CASSFGQVMNSPLHF	TGTGCCAGCAGCTTCGGACAGGTGATGAATTCACCCCTCCACTTT
TRBJ2-7	TRBV11-2	.	.	CASSPTWAGYEQYF	TGTGCCAGCAGCCCCACATGGGCAGGATACGAGCAGTACTTC
TRBJ1-2	TRBV29-1	.	.	CSVERQDFNYGYTF	TGCAGCGTTGAAAGACAGGATTTTAACTATGGCTACACCTTC
TRBJ1-4	TRBV2	.	TRBD1	CASSQGGANEKLFF	TGTGCCAGCAGTCAGGGGGGGGCTAATGAAAAACTGTTTTTT
TRBJ2-1	TRBV7-2	.	.	CASSLPGAYNEQFF	TGTGCCAGCAGCTTACCTGGAGCCTACAATGAGCAGTTCTTC
TRBJ1-2	TRBV27	.	.	CASSARGIANYGYTF	TGTGCCAGCAGCGCTCGAGGGATAGCTAACTATGGCTACACCTTC
TRBJ2-1	TRBV4-2	.	TRBD2	CASKVSGGTYNEQFF	TGTGCCAGCAAAGTTAGCGGGGGGACGTACAATGAGCAGTTCTTC
TRBJ1-2	TRBV7-3	.	TRBD1	CASSAIRDRLLLKYGYTF	TGTGCCAGCAGCGCAATCCGGGACAGGCTCCTCTTAAAGTATGGCTACACCTTC
TRBJ2-3	TRBV19	.	.	CASGWGSPTDTQYF	TGTGCCAGTGGATGGGGGTCCCCCACAGATACGCAGTATTTT
TRBJ2-7	TRBV6-5	.	TRBD1	CASSPGTGLYEQYF	TGTGCCAGCAGCCCCGGGACAGGGTTATACGAGCAGTACTTC
TRBJ2-1	TRBV11-1	.	TRBD2	CASSLGGLAGGPYNEQFF	TGTGCCAGCAGCTTAGGAGGACTAGCGGGAGGGCCCTACAATGAGCAGTTCTTC
TRBJ2-3	TRBV6-1	few	TRBD1	CASSEITGGTDTQYF	TGTGCCAGCAGTGAAATCACAGGGGGCACAGATACGCAGTATTTT
TRBJ1-2	TRBV28	.	.	CASSFLGQGHGYTF	TGTGCCAGCAGTTTTTTAGGGCAGGGGCATGGCTACACCTTC
TRBJ1-2	TRBV5-1	few	.	CASSPPGQSGYGYTF	TGCGCCAGCAGCCCCCCAGGACAGAGTGGCTATGGCTACACCTTC
TRBJ2-1	TRBV19	.	.	CATQAESSYNEQFF	TGTGCCACCCAAGCTGAGTCCTCCTACAATGAGCAGTTCTTC
TRBJ1-1	TRBV4-1	.	.	CASSLNRVNTEAFF	TGCGCCAGCAGCCTCAACAGGGTGAACACTGAAGCTTTCTTT
TRBJ2-1	TRBV5-4	.	TRBD1	CASSTTGGDEQFF	TGTGCCAGCAGCACGACAGGGGGTGATGAGCAGTTCTTC
TRBJ2-2	TRBV29-1	.	.	CSVSGGAGELFF	TGCAGCGTTTCAGGGGGGGCCGGGGAGCTGTTTTTT
TRBJ2-1	TRBV6-1	.	TRBD1	CASKTGTDPNEQFF	TGTGCCAGCAAGACAGGGACGGATCCCAATGAGCAGTTCTTC
TRBJ1-4	TRBV9	few	.	CASSKGTNEKLFF	TGTGCCAGCAGTAAGGGGACTAATGAAAAACTGTTTTTT
TRBJ2-3	TRBV5-1	.	.	CASKAETEADTQYF	TGCGCCAGCAAGGCGGAAACCGAGGCAGATACGCAGTATTTT
TRBJ2-2	TRBV28	once	TRBD2	CASSLGGLAIWGGELFF	TGTGCCAGCAGTCTGGGGGGACTAGCGATTTGGGGCGGGGAGCTGTTTTTT
TRBJ2-3	TRBV7-2	.	.	CASSFSRTTTNTQYF	TGTGCCAGCAGCTTTTCTAGGACTACAACGAATACGCAGTATTTT
TRBJ1-2	TRBV28	.	.	CASSRGNGYGYTF	TGTGCCAGCAGTAGGGGGAATGGCTATGGCTACACCTTC
TRBJ1-2	TRBV5-1	.	.	CASSLSRRNYGYTF	TGCGCCAGCAGCTTGTCCCGCAGAAACTATGGCTACACCTTC
TRBJ2-3	TRBV27	.	TRBD1	CASSLGTGGVDTQYF	TGTGCCAGCAGTTTAGGGACAGGGGGTGTAGATACGCAGTATTTT
TRBJ2-5	TRBV7-3	.	.	CASSDVGGRETQYF	TGTGCCAGCAGCGATGTCGGGGGGCGAGAGACCCAGTACTTC
TRBJ2-2	TRBV6-1	.	TRBD2	CASSEGGAGELFF	TGTGCCAGCAGTGAGGGAGGGGCCGGGGAGCTGTTTTTT
TRBJ1-4	TRBV21-1	.	.	CASSPHVRTGVGSNEKLFF	TGTGCCAGCAGCCCTCACGTGCGGACAGGGGTTGGGTCTAATGAAAAACTGTTTTTT
TRBJ1-5	TRBV19	.	TRBD1	CASSIGTGYNQPQHF	TGTGCCAGTAGTATAGGGACAGGTTACAATCAGCCCCAGCATTTT
TRBJ2-3	TRBV7-2	.	.	CASSRTNGVRDTQYF	TGTGCCAGCAGCCGAACGAACGGGGTTAGAGATACGCAGTATTTT
TRBJ1-4	TRBV7-8	.	TRBD1	CASSLEGTGNEKLFF	TGTGCCAGCAGCTTAGAGGGGACAGGCAATGAAAAACTGTTTTTT
TRBJ1-1	TRBV25-1	.	.	CASSEWDTEAFF	TGTGCCAGCAGTGAATGGGACACTGAAGCTTTCTTT
TRBJ2-5	TRBV14	.	TRBD2	CASSLLLAGPETQYF	TGTGCCAGCAGCCTTCTGCTAGCGGGCCCTGAGACCCAGTACTTC